Only a few counts were recorded for the clone carrying this T cell receptor beta chain. This specimen belongs to a study of blood T cell repertoires in COVID-19. Across the whole study: Italy, Spain and the United States were the sources of the convalescent and acute COVID-19 samples. Nucleic acid was either cDNA or gDNA, and it came from T cells, B-cell-depleted T cells, or PBMCs.

Source study methods: Quantification of nucleated cells was approximated via reference gene primer amplification. Profiled with immunoSEQ multiplex PCR; TCRdb holds only in-frame clones, not every one. That table gives V, J and clone size, and the DNA gave D and trimming. Of some 260,000 clones in the sample, about 86% are singletons; the top ten hold over 1.3%. After removal of 8 bases from V and 0 bases from J, the junction contained 10 bases not matched to a gene. The V gene's germline CDR1 is SGHAT and CDR2 FQDESV (reference sequence). The CDR3 is made up of 15 amino acids. The receptor was isolated from a man older than 75 with acute or convalescent COVID-19. The material sequenced was peripheral blood. The chain employs TRBV11-1 and TRBJ2-7; 7 bases align to TRBD1. The CDR3 sequence is CASGDSDRSSYEQYF. The CDR3 nucleotides are TGTGCCAGCGGCGATTCGGACAGGAGCTCCTACGAGCAGTACTTC.